The sequence of this TCR beta chain was determined in a study of CD8 T cells in Susac syndrome. This CDR3 is 14 amino acids long. The V end lost 3 bases, the J end lost 2 bases, and 8 bases lay between the germline ends. The germline V gene has CDR1 SGHAT and CDR2 FQNNGV. The T cells that were sequenced for TCR beta were CD8+ and CD4+ cells from blood. RNA, at 0.5 to 1 ug, was reverse transcribed with random hexamers. Via MiXCR, TCRdb re-called the immunoSEQ multiplex PCR reads, giving one row per CDR3 protein. Here the sample spans tens of thousands of distinct CDR3 sequences, around 95% being singletons.

The rearrangement joins TRBV11-2 to TRBJ2-1, with a possible D match to TRBD1 (6 bases). The TCR comes from a human donor with Susac syndrome. Sequencing input: CD8+ T cells from PBMCs. CDR3 DNA: TGTGCCAGCAGCTTCGCAGGGGCCTACAATGAGCAGTTCTTC. It yields the protein CASSFAGAYNEQFF.